The table lists the clone carrying this TCR beta chain with a few counts. Its target is not known. For the second PCR, which ran for about 6 to 12 cycles, a sample-barcoded 5' primer and a J-beta primer mix were used. Every cDNA molecule bore a tag from a template-switch adaptor containing 12 random nucleotides. Each CDR3 protein is one row after TCRdb ran MiXCR on the 5' RACE reads. The profile shows hundreds of thousands of distinct CDR3 sequences, around 32% of them singletons. The CDR3 spans 13 residues. The V and J ends lost 3 bases and 5 bases respectively, with 13 bases between them. Per the germline V gene, CDR1 is DFQATT and CDR2 is SNEGSKA (reference sequence). Each donor supplied approximately 10 milliliters of peripheral blood. This sample stems from a study of blood T cells in healthy people across ages. Study conclusions and caveats: Long-lived donors carried more naive CD4+ cells and greater diversity than aged donors. Calculation of diversity from one million T cells yielded estimates considered to be underestimates.

V usage is TRBV20-1 and J usage is TRBJ1-1, with D perhaps matching TRBD1 (6 bases). The sequence came from a woman of 80 years or more in good health. The sequencing input was blood. DNA for the CDR3: TGCAGTGCTAGGGATACAGGGATTACTGAAGCTTTCTTT. Residues: CSARDTGITEAFF.